Below, 9 T cell receptor beta chains from the same sample are listed, as sequenced in a study of blood T cell repertoires in COVID-19. This table comes from immunoSEQ multiplex PCR, and its TCRdb copy is limited to in-frame clones, with some not included. The data contain 200,000 to 300,000 clones, approximately 86% of them singletons. Material for sequencing was PBMCs or T cells enriched from blood (not recorded which). These receptor sequences come from a young woman with acute COVID-19.

This clone was detected once. The rearrangement links TRBV7-6 to TRBJ1-3, with D unresolved. CDR1 SGHVS and CDR2 FNYEAQ come from the germline V gene. This CDR3 comprises 15 residues. Trimming removed 5 bases at V and 0 bases at J, with 11 bases between. CDR3 sequence reads: CASSNRVLSGNTIYF. CDR3 sequence (DNA): TGTGCCAGCAGCAACCGGGTCCTCTCTGGAAACACCATATATTTT.

V is TRBV10-1 and J is TRBJ2-1, with a possible D match to TRBD2 (5 bases). The CDR3 sequence is 16 residues long. V dropped 2 bases and J dropped 2 bases, with 13 bases sitting between them. Germline loops: CDR1 WNHNN, CDR2 SYGVQD (reference sequence). The CDR3 sequence: CASSERGKRAYNEQFF. In nucleotides, the CDR3 is TGCGCCAGCAGTGAGCGAGGGAAGAGGGCCTACAATGAGCAGTTCTTC.

The rearrangement links TRBV4-3 to TRBJ2-1; a weak D match, TRBD1 (5 bases). The CDR3 totals 13 residues. Germline V gives CDR1 LGHNA, CDR2 YSLEER. V was cut by 0 bases and J by 13 bases, with 13 bases left in between. CDR3 region: CASSQDQRQSQFF. The CDR3 nucleotides are TGCGCCAGCAGCCAAGATCAGCGACAGAGCCAGTTCTTC.

Here the CDR3 DNA reads TGCGCCAGCAGTGAGATAGGCGCAGGGCCCAGCACAGATACGCAGTATTTT. Encoded protein: CASSEIGAGPSTDTQYF. This chain connects TRBV10-2 to TRBJ2-3; a possible D gene is TRBD1 (5 bases). Germline V gene sequence: CDR1 WSHSY, CDR2 SAAADI. V lost 2 bases to trimming and J lost 0 bases, with 15 bases between them. The CDR3 runs 17 residues.

V gene TRBV10-2 combines with J gene TRBJ2-7; 7 bases are shared with TRBD1. CDR1 and CDR2 (germline): WSHSY, SAAADI. Trimming took 5 bases from V and 2 from J; bases not matched to a gene: 6. The CDR3 has 14 residues. The CDR3: CASSTGTETYEQYF. As DNA, the CDR3 is TGCGCCAGCAGTACCGGGACAGAGACCTACGAGCAGTACTTC.

The J gene is TRBJ1-2, the V gene TRBV5-1; D is undetermined. The CDR3 spans 15 residues. V was cut by 0 bases and J by 8 bases, with 17 bases left in between. Germline values: CDR1 SGHRS, CDR2 YFSETQ. The CDR3 coding sequence is TGCGCCAGCAGCTTGGACTCGGCGGAGGGTTGGGGCTACACCTTC. This gives the protein CASSLDSAEGWGYTF.

This CDR3 reads CASSPLYRGPVNTEAFF. The DNA for the CDR3 is TGCGCCAGCAGCCCACTGTACAGGGGGCCTGTGAACACTGAAGCTTTCTTT. This sequence joins TRBV4-1 and TRBJ1-1, with 9 bases fitting TRBD1. Germline V CDR1 and CDR2: MGHRA, YSYEKL. After removal of 4 bases from V and 0 bases from J, the junction contained 9 bases not matched to a gene. This CDR3 is 17 amino acids long.

V gene TRBV5-6 combines with J gene TRBJ1-3; D is perhaps TRBD1 (5 bases). The V end lost 1 base, the J end lost 0 bases, and 14 bases lay between the germline ends. The CDR3 consists of 17 residues. Germline V gene lookup returns CDR1 SGHDT and CDR2 YYEEEE. The CDR3 reads CASSLIQGLHSGNTIYF. The CDR3 bases are TGTGCCAGCAGCTTGATTCAGGGACTTCACTCTGGAAACACCATATATTTT.

The V call is TRBV12-3 or TRBV12-4, the J call TRBJ2-7, with 7 bases matching TRBD1. The CDR3 has 13 residues. V was pared by 6 bases and J by 4 bases, with 6 bases of the junction left unmatched. The chain's CDR3 is CASSLSDRYEQYF. The CDR3 bases are TGTGCCAGCAGCCTTTCGGACAGGTACGAGCAGTACTTC.